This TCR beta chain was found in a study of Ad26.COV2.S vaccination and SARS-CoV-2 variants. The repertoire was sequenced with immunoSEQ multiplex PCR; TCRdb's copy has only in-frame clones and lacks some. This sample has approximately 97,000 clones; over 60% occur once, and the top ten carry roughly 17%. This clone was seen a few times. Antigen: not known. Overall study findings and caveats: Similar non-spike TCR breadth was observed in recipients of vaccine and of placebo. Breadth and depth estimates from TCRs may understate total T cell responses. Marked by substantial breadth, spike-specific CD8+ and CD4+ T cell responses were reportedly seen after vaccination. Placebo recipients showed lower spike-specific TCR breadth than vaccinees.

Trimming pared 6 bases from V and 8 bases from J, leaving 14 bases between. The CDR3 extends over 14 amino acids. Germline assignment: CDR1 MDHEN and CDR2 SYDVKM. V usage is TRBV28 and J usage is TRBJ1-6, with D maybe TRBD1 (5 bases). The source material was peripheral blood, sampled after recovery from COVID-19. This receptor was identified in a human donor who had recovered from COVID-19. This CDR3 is CASSPGGNDSPLHF. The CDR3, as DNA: TGTGCCAGCAGCCCGGGGGGGAACGATTCACCCCTCCACTTT.